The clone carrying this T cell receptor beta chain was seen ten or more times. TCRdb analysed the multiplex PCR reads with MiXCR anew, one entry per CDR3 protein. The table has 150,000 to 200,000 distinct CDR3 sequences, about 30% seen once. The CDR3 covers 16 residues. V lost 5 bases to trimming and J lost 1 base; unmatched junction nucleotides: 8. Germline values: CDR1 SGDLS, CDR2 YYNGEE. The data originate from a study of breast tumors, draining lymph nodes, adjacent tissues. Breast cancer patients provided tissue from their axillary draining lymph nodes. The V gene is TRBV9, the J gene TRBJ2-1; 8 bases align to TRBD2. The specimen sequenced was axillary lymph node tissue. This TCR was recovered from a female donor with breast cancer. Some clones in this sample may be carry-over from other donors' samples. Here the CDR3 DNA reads TGTGCCAGCAGTACCGGGGGGGCGGGATCCTACAATGAGCAGTTCTTC. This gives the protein CASSTGGAGSYNEQFF.